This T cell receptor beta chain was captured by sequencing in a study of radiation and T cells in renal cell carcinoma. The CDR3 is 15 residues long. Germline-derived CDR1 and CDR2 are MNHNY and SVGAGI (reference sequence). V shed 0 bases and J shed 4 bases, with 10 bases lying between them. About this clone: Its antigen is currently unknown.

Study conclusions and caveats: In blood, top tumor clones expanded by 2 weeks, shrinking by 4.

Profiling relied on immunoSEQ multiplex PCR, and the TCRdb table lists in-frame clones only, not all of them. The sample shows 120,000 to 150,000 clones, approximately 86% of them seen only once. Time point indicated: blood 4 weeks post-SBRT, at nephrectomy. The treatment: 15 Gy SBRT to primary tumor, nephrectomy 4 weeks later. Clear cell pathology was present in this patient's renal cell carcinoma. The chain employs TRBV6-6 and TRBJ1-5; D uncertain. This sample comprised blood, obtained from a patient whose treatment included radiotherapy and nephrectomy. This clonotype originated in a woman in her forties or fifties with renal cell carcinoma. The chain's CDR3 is CASSYSSSPNQPQHF. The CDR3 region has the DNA TGTGCCAGCAGTTACTCGTCCAGTCCAAATCAGCCCCAGCATTTT.